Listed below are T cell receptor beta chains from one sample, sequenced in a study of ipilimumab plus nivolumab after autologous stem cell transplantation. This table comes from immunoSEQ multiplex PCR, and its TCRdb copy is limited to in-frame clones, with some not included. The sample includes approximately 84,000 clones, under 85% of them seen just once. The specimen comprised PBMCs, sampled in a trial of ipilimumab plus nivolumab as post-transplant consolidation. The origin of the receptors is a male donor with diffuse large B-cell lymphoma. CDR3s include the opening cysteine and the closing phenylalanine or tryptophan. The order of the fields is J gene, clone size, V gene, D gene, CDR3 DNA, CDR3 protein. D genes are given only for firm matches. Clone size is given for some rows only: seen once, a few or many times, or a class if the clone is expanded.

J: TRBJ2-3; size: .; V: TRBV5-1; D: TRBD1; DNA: TGCGCCAGCAGCTTGGCCTTAATGACAGGGGGCTCTACGCAGTATTTT; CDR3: CASSLALMTGGSTQYF
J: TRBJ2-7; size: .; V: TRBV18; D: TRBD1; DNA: TGTGCCAGCTCACCACCGACAGGGGGCTTGTACGAGCAGTACTTC; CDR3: CASSPPTGGLYEQYF
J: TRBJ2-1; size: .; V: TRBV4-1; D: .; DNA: TGCGCCAGCAGCCAAGAGGGTCGGGCCGCCGGGACCTACAATGAGCAGTTCTTC; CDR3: CASSQEGRAAGTYNEQFF
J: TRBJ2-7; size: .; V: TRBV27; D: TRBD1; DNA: TGTGCCAGCAGTTTCAACAGACAGGGGTCAAAGATAGAGCAGTACTTC; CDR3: CASSFNRQGSKIEQYF
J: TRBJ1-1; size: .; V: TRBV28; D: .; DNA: TGTGCCAGCAATGCCATGAACACTGAAGCTTTCTTT; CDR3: CASNAMNTEAFF
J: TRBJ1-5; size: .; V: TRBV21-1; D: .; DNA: TGTGCCAGCAGCAACGGGAGGGCAGGGGGCCCCAATCAGCCCCAGCATTTT; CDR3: CASSNGRAGGPNQPQHF
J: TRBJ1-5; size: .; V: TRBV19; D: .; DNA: TGTGCCAGTAGTCCGTCTCGGGGAGATTTTATGAGTAGCAATCAGCCCCAGCATTTT; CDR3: CASSPSRGDFMSSNQPQHF
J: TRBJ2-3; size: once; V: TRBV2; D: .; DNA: TGTGCCAGCAAGGCAGGGGCTAGCACAGATACGCAGTATTTT; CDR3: CASKAGASTDTQYF
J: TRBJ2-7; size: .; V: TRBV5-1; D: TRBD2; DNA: TGCGCCAGCACCCGGGGGGAATCACCAGGGAATCCCTACGAGCAGTACTTC; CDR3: CASTRGESPGNPYEQYF
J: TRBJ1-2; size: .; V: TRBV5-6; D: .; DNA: TGTGCCAGCAGCTTGTGGGGGGCCCTCAGCAAAGGCTACACCTTC; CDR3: CASSLWGALSKGYTF
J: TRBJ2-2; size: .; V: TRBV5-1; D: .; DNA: TGCGCCAGCAGCGGAGAGACACCGGAGAACACCGGGGAGCTGTTTTTT; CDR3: CASSGETPENTGELFF
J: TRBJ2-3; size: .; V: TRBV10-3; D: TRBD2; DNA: TGTGCCATCAGGGGGACTAGCGGGGATTCTACGCAGTATTTT; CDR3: CAIRGTSGDSTQYF
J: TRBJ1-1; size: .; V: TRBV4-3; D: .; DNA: TGCGCCAGCAGCCAATTTCCGGGACAGAACACTGAAGCTTTCTTT; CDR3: CASSQFPGQNTEAFF
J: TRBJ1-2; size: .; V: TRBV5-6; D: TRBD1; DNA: TGTGCCAGCAGCTTCTCCCCTTTGACAGGGGTAGGTGGCTACACCTTC; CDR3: CASSFSPLTGVGGYTF
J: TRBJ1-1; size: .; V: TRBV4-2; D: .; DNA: TGTGCCAGCAGCCAAGCCCTCCGCCGCCGCAGAGGCATGAACACTGAAGCTTTCTTT; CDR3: CASSQALRRRRGMNTEAFF
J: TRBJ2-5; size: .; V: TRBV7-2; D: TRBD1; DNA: TGTGCCAGCAGGGACGACAGGGGCTCAGAGACCCAGTACTTC; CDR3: CASRDDRGSETQYF
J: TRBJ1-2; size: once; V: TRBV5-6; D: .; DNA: TGTGCCAGCAGCTTGCAAGGGGGACGCTACACCTTC; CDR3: CASSLQGGRYTF
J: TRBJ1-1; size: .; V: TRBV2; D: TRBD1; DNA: TGTGCCAGCAATCGACAGGGCCTGGGCACTGAAGCTTTCTTT; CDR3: CASNRQGLGTEAFF
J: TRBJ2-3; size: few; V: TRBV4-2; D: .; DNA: TGTGCCAGCAGCCAAGACTTTCGGGTTACAGATACGCAGTATTTT; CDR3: CASSQDFRVTDTQYF
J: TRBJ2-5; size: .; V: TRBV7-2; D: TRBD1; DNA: TGTGCCAGCAGTTCCTCCGGGACAGGGTCAGGAGAGACCCAGTACTTC; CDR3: CASSSSGTGSGETQYF
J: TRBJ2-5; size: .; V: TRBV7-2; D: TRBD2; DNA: TGTGCCAGCAGGGGGGGGGAACAAGAGACCCAGTACTTC; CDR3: CASRGGEQETQYF
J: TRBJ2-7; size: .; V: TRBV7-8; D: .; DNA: TGTGCCAGCAGCCTTCGGGCCGAGCAGTACTTC; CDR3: CASSLRAEQYF
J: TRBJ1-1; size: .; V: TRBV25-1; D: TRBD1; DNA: TGTGCCAGCAGCCTGAGTGGGACAGGTGAAGCTTTCTTT; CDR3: CASSLSGTGEAFF
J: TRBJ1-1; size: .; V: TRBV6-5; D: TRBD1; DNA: TGTGCCAGCAGTTACGTTGGGACAGGGGTGGGTGAAGCTTTCTTT; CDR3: CASSYVGTGVGEAFF
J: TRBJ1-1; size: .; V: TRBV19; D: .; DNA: TGTGCCAGTAAGATCCGGGGCGAGAACACTGAAGCTTTCTTT; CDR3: CASKIRGENTEAFF
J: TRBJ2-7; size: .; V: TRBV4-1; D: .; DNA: TGCGCCAGCAGCCAAGACCCGGGACGGCGGTACGAGCAGTACTTC; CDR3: CASSQDPGRRYEQYF
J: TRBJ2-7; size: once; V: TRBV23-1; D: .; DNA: TGCGCCAGCAGTCATACCCCAGGGCCCCACGAGCAGTACTTC; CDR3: CASSHTPGPHEQYF
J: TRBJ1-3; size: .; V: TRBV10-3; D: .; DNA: TGTGCCATCAGTGATCGCGGAAACACCATATATTTT; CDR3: CAISDRGNTIYF
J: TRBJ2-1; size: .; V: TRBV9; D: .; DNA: TGTGCCAGCTCCACCTACAATGAGCAGTTCTTC; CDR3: CASSTYNEQFF
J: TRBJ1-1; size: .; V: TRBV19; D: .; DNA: TGTGCCAGTACCACAAACCCAACTAAGAACACTGAAGCTTTCTTT; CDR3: CASTTNPTKNTEAFF
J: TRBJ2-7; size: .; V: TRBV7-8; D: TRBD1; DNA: TGTGCCAGCAGCCTGGGACAGGGAGTTGGCGAGCAGTACTTC; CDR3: CASSLGQGVGEQYF
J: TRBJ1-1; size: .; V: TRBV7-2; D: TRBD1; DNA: TGTGCCAGCAGCTTAGCGACAGGGCAGAACACTGAAGCTTTCTTT; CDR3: CASSLATGQNTEAFF
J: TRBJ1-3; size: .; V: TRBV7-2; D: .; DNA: TGTGCCAGCAGCTTGAGGGGCTCTGGAAACACCATATATTTT; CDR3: CASSLRGSGNTIYF